The rows below give T cell receptor beta chains drawn from one sample of a study of CD8 T cells in ankylosing spondylitis. MiXCR, applied by TCRdb to the 5' RACE reads, yields one record per CDR3 protein. The sample lists 250,000 to 300,000 distinct CDR3 sequences; approximately 20% were seen once. The sample comprised blood, either unsorted or a sorted T cell fraction (not recorded which). All receptors come from a male donor with ankylosing spondylitis or in good health (not recorded which). Both conserved end residues are part of each CDR3. Fields, in order: CDR3 protein, CDR3 DNA, J gene, V gene, D gene, clone size. D genes are given only for firm matches. Size tells how often a clone was seen (once, few, many) or the class of an expanded clone, and some rows leave it out.

CDR3 protein: CASRGTVKNQPQHF
CDR3 DNA: TGTGCCAGCAGAGGGACAGTGAAAAATCAGCCCCAGCATTTT
J gene: TRBJ1-5
V gene: TRBV28
D gene: TRBD1
clone size: few

CDR3 protein: CSVGLGGNEQFF
CDR3 DNA: TGCAGCGTAGGACTAGGTGGTAATGAGCAGTTCTTC
J gene: TRBJ2-1
V gene: TRBV29-1
D gene: TRBD2
clone size: NA

CDR3 protein: CASSHPNGGEQFF
CDR3 DNA: TGTGCCAGCAGCCACCCCAATGGTGGGGAGCAGTTCTTC
J gene: TRBJ2-1
V gene: TRBV12-3/TRBV12-4
D gene: NA
clone size: few

CDR3 protein: CASSSQQGYTEAFF
CDR3 DNA: TGTGCCAGCAGTTCGCAACAGGGTTACACTGAAGCTTTCTTT
J gene: TRBJ1-1
V gene: TRBV12-3/TRBV12-4
D gene: NA
clone size: NA

CDR3 protein: CATRASGVKETQYF
CDR3 DNA: TGTGCCACCCGGGCTAGCGGGGTAAAAGAGACCCAGTACTTC
J gene: TRBJ2-5
V gene: TRBV15
D gene: TRBD2
clone size: few

CDR3 protein: CASSLGGAGEKLFF
CDR3 DNA: TGTGCCAGCAGTTTGGGGGGCGCGGGTGAAAAACTGTTTTTT
J gene: TRBJ1-4
V gene: TRBV12-3/TRBV12-4
D gene: NA
clone size: NA

CDR3 protein: CATSGPLLGEQFF
CDR3 DNA: TGTGCCACCAGCGGACCATTGTTGGGTGAGCAGTTCTTC
J gene: TRBJ2-1
V gene: TRBV15
D gene: NA
clone size: NA

CDR3 protein: CASSLVPGSNQPQHF
CDR3 DNA: TGTGCCAGCAGCTTAGTCCCCGGGAGCAATCAGCCCCAGCATTTT
J gene: TRBJ1-5
V gene: TRBV11-2
D gene: NA
clone size: NA

CDR3 protein: CSVARGRGTEAFF
CDR3 DNA: TGCAGCGTCGCGAGGGGAAGAGGCACTGAAGCTTTCTTT
J gene: TRBJ1-1
V gene: TRBV29-1
D gene: NA
clone size: NA

CDR3 protein: CASSYSGAGGSADTQYF
CDR3 DNA: TGTGCCAGCAGTTACTCGGGAGCGGGGGGCTCGGCAGATACGCAGTATTTT
J gene: TRBJ2-3
V gene: TRBV6-5
D gene: TRBD2
clone size: NA

CDR3 protein: CSVDPVRNTDTQYF
CDR3 DNA: TGCAGCGTTGACCCGGTCAGGAACACAGATACGCAGTATTTT
J gene: TRBJ2-3
V gene: TRBV29-1
D gene: NA
clone size: many

CDR3 protein: CASSPPRAREKLFF
CDR3 DNA: TGTGCCAGCAGTCCCCCACGGGCCCGCGAAAAACTGTTTTTT
J gene: TRBJ1-4
V gene: TRBV28
D gene: NA
clone size: NA

CDR3 protein: CATSSWGLATNYNEQFF
CDR3 DNA: TGTGCCACCAGCTCCTGGGGACTAGCGACTAACTACAATGAGCAGTTCTTC
J gene: TRBJ2-1
V gene: TRBV15
D gene: TRBD2
clone size: few

CDR3 protein: CSVEVPGTDTQYF
CDR3 DNA: TGCAGCGTTGAAGTTCCCGGCACAGATACGCAGTATTTT
J gene: TRBJ2-3
V gene: TRBV29-1
D gene: NA
clone size: many

CDR3 protein: CASSPRQGAISGYTF
CDR3 DNA: TGTGCCAGCAGTCCAAGACAGGGGGCGATTTCTGGCTACACCTTC
J gene: TRBJ1-2
V gene: TRBV3-1
D gene: TRBD1
clone size: NA